The clone carrying this T cell receptor beta chain occurred a few times. As handled by the study authors: How many nucleated cells were present was estimated from reference gene primer amplification. Here immunoSEQ multiplex PCR was the method, and the copy in TCRdb shows in-frame clones only, minus some. That table supplies the V and J calls and clone size; D and trimming were determined from the DNA. The data contain some 120,000 clones, about 85% of them seen just once; the ten biggest clones take up 5% to 7.5%. These data originate in a study of blood T cell repertoires in COVID-19. The overall study: Both acute and convalescent COVID-19 samples were obtained from the United States, Italy and Spain. The cDNA or gDNA used as material had been derived from T cells, B-cell-depleted T cells, or PBMCs.

The J segment lost 4 bases and the V segment lost 3 bases, leaving 15 bases of the junction unmatched. The CDR3 has 17 amino acids. Per the germline V gene, CDR1 is SGDLS and CDR2 is YYNGEE. This sequence originates from a man older than 75 with active or convalescent COVID-19. The specimen was peripheral blood. The chain links TRBV9 to TRBJ2-7; TRBD1 matches 8 bases. The CDR3 spells CASSGPLPHRGRYEQYF. CDR3 in DNA: TGTGCCAGCAGCGGGCCCCTCCCGCACAGGGGGAGGTACGAGCAGTACTTC.